These 32 T cell receptor beta chains were sequenced from one sample in a study of cytomegalovirus exposure and HLA in healthy donors. PCR was performed using 60 Vbeta and 13 Jbeta primers. Produced via immunoSEQ multiplex PCR; TCRdb's table is partial and in-frame only. The sample includes 150,000 to 200,000 clones, 80% to 85% of them seen just once. The sample comprised PBMCs. The receptor set was obtained from a woman in her forties in good health and CMV-seronegative.

The V call is TRBV5-6, the J call TRBJ1-4, with D perhaps matching TRBD1 (6 bases). The length of the CDR3 is 14 residues. V gave up 4 bases and J gave up 2 bases, with 9 bases separating them. Germline V CDR1 and CDR2: SGHDT, YYEEEE. This CDR3 reads CASSRGGTNEKLFF. The CDR3 DNA is TGTGCCAGCAGCAGGGGGGGGACTAATGAAAAACTGTTTTTT. Variable domain in full (rest from reference TRBV5-6 and TRBJ1-4): DAGVTQSPTHLIKTRGQQVTLRCSPKSGHDTVSWYQQALGQGPQFIFQYYEEEERQRGNFPDRFSGHQFPNYSSELNVNALLLGDSALYLCASSRGGTNEKLFFGSGTQLSVL.

V and J are TRBV2 and TRBJ1-4; 8 positions match TRBD1. Losses at the gene ends were 2 bases for V and 4 bases for J; bases not matched to a gene: 3. This CDR3 spans 15 amino acids. Germline V gives CDR1 SNHLY, CDR2 FYNNEI. CDR3 coding DNA: TGTGCCAGCAGTGAATCACAGGGGGGTAATGAAAAACTGTTTTTT. Amino acids: CASSESQGGNEKLFF.

Only one count was recorded for this clone. The rearrangement joins TRBV6-1 to TRBJ2-7; the D gene is possibly TRBD2 (5 bases). This CDR3 is 15 amino acids long. V was cut by 8 bases and J by 0 bases, with 17 bases left in between. The germline gives CDR1 MNHNS, CDR2 SASEGT. In DNA form, the CDR3 reads TGTGCCAGCGCCATGCGGGTCCTAGACTCCTACGAGCAGTACGTC. Amino acids: CASAMRVLDSYEQYV.

This chain joins TRBV4-2 and TRBJ1-1, with D tentatively TRBD1 (5 bases). CDR3 length: 15 residues. The V gene's germline CDR1 is LGHNA and CDR2 YNFKEQ. V was shortened by 0 bases and J by 1 base, with 9 bases between the two germline ends. The CDR3 nucleotides are TGTGCCAGCAGCCAAGACGGGACTTCGAACACTGAAGCTTTCTTT. It yields the protein CASSQDGTSNTEAFF.

The CDR3 DNA sequence: TGCGCCAGCAGCCAAGCAAGCGGGAGAAGGGAGACCCAGTACTTC. It yields the protein CASSQASGRRETQYF. This chain links TRBV4-1 with TRBJ2-5; 8 bases are shared with TRBD2. Per germline, CDR1 MGHRA and CDR2 YSYEKL. V lost 1 base and J lost 5; bases outside the gene matches: 6. The CDR3 extends over 15 amino acids.

This chain links TRBV5-6 with TRBJ2-3, with 8 bases that match TRBD2. The length of the CDR3 is 11 residues. V dropped 7 bases and J dropped 6; count of bases not matched to a gene: 1. CDR1 is SGHDT, CDR2 YYEEEE, per germline. The CDR3 nucleotides are TGTGCCAGCCGGGGGGGGGATACGCAGTATTTT. It specifies CASRGGDTQYF.

The rearrangement links TRBV7-2 to TRBJ2-2, with D unclear. This CDR3 contains 14 residues. From germline, CDR1 is SGHTA and CDR2 FQGNSA. The ends were cut back, 2 bases at V and 1 base at J, with 5 bases in the middle. The DNA of the CDR3 is TGTGCCAGCAGCTTATCACAGAACACCGGGGAGCTGTTTTTT. Its protein is CASSLSQNTGELFF.

This chain uses TRBV5-8 with TRBJ2-5; 8 nucleotides match TRBD2. V was clipped by 4 bases and J by 3 bases; unmatched bases: 17. This CDR3 is 18 amino acids long. The germline V gene encodes CDR1 SGHTS and CDR2 YDEGEE. The CDR3 region is CASSPHRSGSRMEETQYF. DNA for the CDR3: TGTGCCAGCAGCCCGCATAGAAGCGGGAGTCGGATGGAAGAGACCCAGTACTTC.

The rearrangement uses TRBV7-6 and TRBJ1-1; TRBD1 agrees at 9 bases. The CDR3 totals 14 residues. The germline V gene has CDR1 SGHVS and CDR2 FNYEAQ. Trimming took 6 bases from V and 4 from J; bases not matched to a gene: 6. Here the CDR3 reads CASRPTGGGTEAFF. As DNA, the CDR3 is TGTGCCAGCAGGCCGACAGGGGGAGGCACTGAAGCTTTCTTT. The variable domain in full, with the rest retrieved from reference TRBV7-6 and TRBJ1-1, is GAGVSQSPRYKVTKRGQDVALRCDPISGHVSLYWYRQALGQGPEFLTYFNYEAQQDKSGLPNDRFSAERPEGSISTLTIQRTEQRDSAMYRCASRPTGGGTEAFFGQGTRLTVV.

This clone has only one observation. The chain is built from TRBV10-3 and TRBJ1-5; no reliable D call. CDR3 length equals 17 residues. In germline, CDR1 is ENHRY, CDR2 SYGVKD. Deletions cut 3 bases from V and 2 bases from J, with 17 bases between. DNA of the CDR3: TGTGCCATCAGTGAAGTCCCCGGGGAAGGCGGCAATCAGCCCCAGCATTTT. It encodes CAISEVPGEGGNQPQHF.

V and J are TRBV6-5 and TRBJ1-4; D not certain. V lost 8 bases to trimming and J lost 4 bases, with 11 bases between them. Germline assignment: CDR1 MNHEY and CDR2 SVGAGI. This CDR3 is 13 amino acids long. CDR3 protein: CASSAGDNEKLFF. The CDR3, as DNA: TGTGCCAGCTCGGCCGGGGATAATGAAAAACTGTTTTTT.

This chain links TRBV5-1 with TRBJ2-5, with 11 bases that match TRBD1. The CDR3 length is 17 residues. CDR1 and CDR2 from the germline V gene are SGHRS and YFSETQ. V dropped 3 bases and J dropped 2; count of bases not matched to a gene: 9. CDR3 protein: CASSWVVGTGGQETQYF. CDR3 sequence (DNA): TGCGCCAGCAGCTGGGTAGTCGGGACAGGGGGACAAGAGACCCAGTACTTC.

This clone was observed a single time. The CDR3 DNA is TGTGCCAGCAGCTTAATAGCTAGCGGGTCTAGCACAGATACGCAGTATTTT. Its protein is CASSLIASGSSTDTQYF. The V gene is TRBV7-3, the J gene TRBJ2-3, with 8 nucleotides matching TRBD2. CDR3 length: 17 residues. CDR1 and CDR2 (germline): SGHTA, FQGTGA. V gave up 1 base and J gave up 0 bases; unmatched junction bases: 6.

V gene TRBV19 combines with J gene TRBJ2-1, with 7 bases matching TRBD1. The CDR3 is 14 amino acids. V lost 11 bases to trimming and J lost 8 bases; unmatched junction nucleotides: 15. The germline V gene encodes CDR1 LNHDA and CDR2 SQIVND (reference sequence). The CDR3 reads CAATRDSLADEQFF. As DNA, the CDR3 is TGTGCCGCTACCCGGGACAGTCTTGCGGATGAGCAGTTCTTC.

The V call is TRBV19, the J call TRBJ2-7, with 9 bases aligning to TRBD2. V trimming: 6 bases; J trimming: 0 bases; junction bases outside the gene matches: 0. Germline values: CDR1 LNHDA, CDR2 SQIVND (reference sequence). The CDR3 contains 13 residues. This CDR3 reads CASRTSGSYEQYF. The DNA of the CDR3 is TGTGCCAGTAGGACTAGCGGCTCCTACGAGCAGTACTTC.

The V and J genes are TRBV6-1 and TRBJ1-5; 10 positions match TRBD1. Germline CDR1 reads MNHNS; CDR2 reads SASEGT. The CDR3 spans 14 residues. The V gene end was trimmed by 4 bases and the J gene end by 5 bases; junction bases not matched to a gene: 2. The CDR3 reads CASSAGQGDQPQHF. The CDR3 DNA reads as TGTGCCAGCAGTGCCGGACAGGGGGATCAGCCCCAGCATTTT.

V usage is TRBV5-1 and J usage is TRBJ2-1; unclear D gene. The CDR3 totals 16 residues. Germline CDR1 SGHRS, CDR2 YFSETQ. Trimming removed 4 bases from V and 2 bases from J, with 16 bases in between. The CDR3 spells CASSPGPERPYNEQFF. CDR3 sequence (DNA): TGCGCCAGCAGCCCCGGCCCGGAGCGCCCCTACAATGAGCAGTTCTTC.

The chain joins TRBV7-8 to TRBJ2-7; 10 bases match TRBD2. Germline V gives CDR1 SGHVS, CDR2 FQNEAQ. This CDR3 is 16 amino acids long. The ends lost 2 bases at V and 6 bases at J; junction bases unmatched: 10. The DNA for the CDR3 is TGTGCCAGCAGCTTAAAGAGCCTAGCGGGAGCAATCGAGCAGTACTTC. It encodes CASSLKSLAGAIEQYF.

The chain joins TRBV11-3 to TRBJ2-1; the match to TRBD2 covers 9 bases. Germline CDR1 SGHNT, CDR2 YENEEA. This CDR3 has 15 amino acids. V shed 0 bases, J shed 8 bases, and the junction held 5 bases outside the gene matches. The CDR3 bases are TGTGCCAGCAGCTTAGATGGGCGACTAGCGGATGAGCAGTTCTTC. Translating it yields CASSLDGRLADEQFF.

This chain connects TRBV4-1 to TRBJ1-2; 7 bases match TRBD1. The ends lost 4 bases at V and 5 bases at J; junction bases unmatched: 10. This CDR3 region has 15 residues. Germline V gene sequence: CDR1 MGHRA, CDR2 YSYEKL. In DNA form, the CDR3 reads TGCGCCAGCAGCCGAGGACAGGCGCTGGTGTATGGCTACACCTTC. Translation: CASSRGQALVYGYTF.

CDR3 coding DNA: TGTGCCAGCAGTTCCCGACAGGGACCCTACGAGCAGTACGTC. It yields the protein CASSSRQGPYEQYV. The genes are TRBV27 and TRBJ2-7; 7 bases line up with TRBD1. The germline V gene has CDR1 MNHEY and CDR2 SMNVEV (reference sequence). V dropped 4 bases and J dropped 2; count of bases not matched to a gene: 5. The CDR3 has 14 residues.

The chain couples TRBV30 to TRBJ1-5; no clear D. Germline V lookup: CDR1 GTSNPN, CDR2 SVGIG (reference sequence). V was clipped by 2 bases and J by 0 bases, with 8 bases between them. The CDR3 extends over 14 amino acids. The CDR3 sequence: CAWSRGLSNQPQHF. CDR3 bases: TGTGCCTGGAGTCGAGGGCTTAGCAATCAGCCCCAGCATTTT.

The V gene is TRBV19, the J gene TRBJ2-3; TRBD1 agrees at 9 bases. The germline V gene has CDR1 LNHDA and CDR2 SQIVND (reference sequence). The CDR3 totals 16 residues. After removal of 6 bases from V and 0 bases from J, the junction contained 7 bases not matched to a gene. DNA for the CDR3: TGTGCCAGTAGGGACAGGGGACAGTCTAGCACAGATACGCAGTATTTT. Translating gives CASRDRGQSSTDTQYF. The whole variable domain, remainder taken from reference TRBV19 and TRBJ2-3, is DGGITQSPKYLFRKEGQNVTLSCEQNLNHDAMYWYRQDPGQGLRLIYYSQIVNDFQKGDIAEGYSVSREKKESFPLTVTSAQKNPTAFYLCASRDRGQSSTDTQYFGPGTRLTVL.

This chain joins TRBV27 and TRBJ1-1; D perhaps matches TRBD1 (6 bases). V lost 7 bases and J 8 bases, leaving 23 bases between the germline ends. Germline lookup yields CDR1 MNHEY and CDR2 SMNVEV (reference sequence). The CDR3 is made up of 15 amino acids. CDR3 in DNA: TGTGCCAGCAACTACCTCCGGGACACGGATGGGGAAGCTTTCTTT. Residues: CASNYLRDTDGEAFF.

This chain connects TRBV30 to TRBJ1-4; 7 bases line up with TRBD1. The CDR3 is made up of 16 amino acids. Losses at the gene ends were 0 bases for V and 7 bases for J; bases not matched to a gene: 11. In germline, CDR1 is GTSNPN, CDR2 SVGIG (reference sequence). CDR3 loop: CAWSVNAATGREKLFF. The CDR3, as DNA: TGTGCCTGGAGTGTTAACGCAGCGACAGGGCGTGAAAAACTGTTTTTT.

The chain joins TRBV11-3 to TRBJ2-3; 7 bases agree with TRBD1. Germline CDR1 is SGHNT and CDR2 is YENEEA. V trimming: 5 bases; J trimming: 5 bases; junction bases outside the gene matches: 22. There are 19 residues in the CDR3. The CDR3 DNA is TGTGCCAGCAGCGGGAGTGGTCTAGGGGGCTCCTGGGCGCTAGATACGCAGTATTTT. This sequence encodes CASSGSGLGGSWALDTQYF.

This chain uses TRBV5-1 with TRBJ1-1, with a weak D call TRBD1 (6 bases). The V gene's germline CDR1 is SGHRS and CDR2 YFSETQ. V shed 0 bases and J shed 8 bases, with 14 bases lying between them. The CDR3 is 14 amino acids. The CDR3 reads CASSLVGGQGEAFF. CDR3 DNA sequence: TGCGCCAGCAGCTTGGTAGGGGGTCAAGGAGAAGCTTTCTTT.

The chain uses TRBV10-3 and TRBJ1-1; D possibly corresponds to TRBD1 (5 bases). Germline loops: CDR1 ENHRY, CDR2 SYGVKD. This CDR3 is built from 13 residues. V dropped 6 bases and J dropped 3 bases, with 11 bases sitting between them. The CDR3 nucleotides read TGTGCCATCAGAAAAAAAGGGGACACTGAAGCTTTCTTT. This encodes CAIRKKGDTEAFF.

This clone occurred a few times. The chain joins TRBV4-3 to TRBJ1-2; D perhaps matches TRBD1 (5 bases). The germline V gene has CDR1 LGHNA and CDR2 YSLEER. The CDR3 runs 14 residues. V gave up 0 bases and J gave up 0 bases, with 5 bases separating them. The CDR3 DNA sequence: TGCGCCAGCAGCCAAGAGACAGCTAACTATGGCTACACCTTC. Protein: CASSQETANYGYTF.

This rearrangement joins TRBV28 to TRBJ2-2; the D is unclear. The V end lost 2 bases, the J end lost 6 bases, and 7 bases lay between the germline ends. The CDR3 length is 13 residues. Germline loops: CDR1 MDHEN, CDR2 SYDVKM. CDR3 amino acids: CASSLISPGELFF. The DNA of the CDR3 is TGTGCCAGCAGTTTAATCTCCCCCGGGGAGCTGTTTTTT.

The count of this clone is one. The rearrangement links TRBV18 to TRBJ1-1; D gene ambiguous. Trimming left V 4 bases short and J 0 bases short, with 6 bases between. This CDR3 is 13 amino acids long. Germline V gene data show CDR1 as KGHSH and CDR2 as LQKENI. CDR3 nucleotide sequence: TGTGCCAGCTCACAAGAGATGAACACTGAAGCTTTCTTT. Translating gives CASSQEMNTEAFF.

V and J are TRBV25-1 and TRBJ1-2, with 7 positions matching TRBD1. V was pared by 6 bases and J by 7 bases, with 8 bases of the junction left unmatched. The CDR3 covers 13 residues. Germline CDR1 is MGHDK and CDR2 is SYGVNS. CDR3 coding DNA: TGTGCCAGCAGAGTTCGGGACAGTTCTGGCTACACCTTC. Its translation: CASRVRDSSGYTF.